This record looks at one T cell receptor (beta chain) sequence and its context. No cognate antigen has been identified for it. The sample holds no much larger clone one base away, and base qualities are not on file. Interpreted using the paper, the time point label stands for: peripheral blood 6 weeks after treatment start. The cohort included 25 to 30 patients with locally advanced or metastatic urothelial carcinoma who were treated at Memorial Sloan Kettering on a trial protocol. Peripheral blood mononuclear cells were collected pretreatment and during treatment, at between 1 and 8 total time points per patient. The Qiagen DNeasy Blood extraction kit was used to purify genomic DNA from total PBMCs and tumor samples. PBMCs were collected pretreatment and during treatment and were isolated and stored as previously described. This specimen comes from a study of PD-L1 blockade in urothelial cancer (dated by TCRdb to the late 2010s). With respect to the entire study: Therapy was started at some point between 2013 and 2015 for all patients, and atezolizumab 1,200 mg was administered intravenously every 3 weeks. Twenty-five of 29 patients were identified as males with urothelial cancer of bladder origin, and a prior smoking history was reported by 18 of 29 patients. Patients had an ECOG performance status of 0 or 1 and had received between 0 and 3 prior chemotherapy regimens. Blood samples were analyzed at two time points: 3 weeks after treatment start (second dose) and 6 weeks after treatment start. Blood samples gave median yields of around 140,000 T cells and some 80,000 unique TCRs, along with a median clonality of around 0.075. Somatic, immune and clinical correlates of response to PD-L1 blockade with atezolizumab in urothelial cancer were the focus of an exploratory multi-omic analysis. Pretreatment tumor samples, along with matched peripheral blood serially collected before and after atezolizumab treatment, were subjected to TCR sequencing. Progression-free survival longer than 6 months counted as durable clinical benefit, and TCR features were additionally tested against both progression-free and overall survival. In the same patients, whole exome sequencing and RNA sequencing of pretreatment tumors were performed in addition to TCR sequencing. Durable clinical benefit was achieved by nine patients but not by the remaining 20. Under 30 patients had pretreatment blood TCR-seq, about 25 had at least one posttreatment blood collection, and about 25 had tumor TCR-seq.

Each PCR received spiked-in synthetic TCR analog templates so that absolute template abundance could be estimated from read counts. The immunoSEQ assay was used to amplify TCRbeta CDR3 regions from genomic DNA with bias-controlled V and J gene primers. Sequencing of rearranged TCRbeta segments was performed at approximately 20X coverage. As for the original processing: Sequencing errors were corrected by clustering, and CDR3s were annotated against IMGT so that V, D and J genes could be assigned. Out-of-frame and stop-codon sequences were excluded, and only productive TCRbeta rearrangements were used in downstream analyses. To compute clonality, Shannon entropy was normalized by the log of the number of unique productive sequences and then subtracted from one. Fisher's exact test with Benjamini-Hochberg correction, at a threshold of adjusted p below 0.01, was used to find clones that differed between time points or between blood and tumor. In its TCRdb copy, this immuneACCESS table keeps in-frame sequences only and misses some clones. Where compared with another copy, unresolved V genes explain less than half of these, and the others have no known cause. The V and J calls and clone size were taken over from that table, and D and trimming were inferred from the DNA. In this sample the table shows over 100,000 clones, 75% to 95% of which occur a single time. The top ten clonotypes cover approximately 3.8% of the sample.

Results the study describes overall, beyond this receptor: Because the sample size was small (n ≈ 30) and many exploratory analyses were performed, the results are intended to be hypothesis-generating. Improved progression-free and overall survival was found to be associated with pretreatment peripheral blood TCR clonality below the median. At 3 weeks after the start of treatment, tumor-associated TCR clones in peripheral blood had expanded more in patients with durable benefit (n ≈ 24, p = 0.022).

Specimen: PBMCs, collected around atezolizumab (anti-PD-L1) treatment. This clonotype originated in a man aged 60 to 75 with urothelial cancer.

DNA sequence: TGTGCCAGCCGCCGAGCGGGACTTTCAGCAGATACGCAGTATTTT. The encoded protein is CASRRAGLSADTQYF. Here the chain combines TRBV7-2 and TRBJ2-3, and TRBD2 aligns with 7 junction nucleotides. Ends trimmed: V by 8 bases, J by 4 bases; bases unmatched to a gene: 12. Counted from cysteine to phenylalanine, this CDR3 has 15 amino acids. Of all the DNA, just the CDR3 is kept, 45 bases in frame from base 1. From the germline V gene, CDR1 is SGHTA and CDR2 is FQGNSA. When the CDR3 is completed using the reference TRBV7-2 and TRBJ2-3 genes on either side, the full variable domain is GAGVSQSPSNKVTEKGKDVELRCDPISGHTALYWYRQSLGQGLEFLIYFQGNSAPDKSGLPSDRFSAERTGGSVSTLTIQRTQQEDSAVYLCASRRAGLSADTQYFGPGTRLTVL.